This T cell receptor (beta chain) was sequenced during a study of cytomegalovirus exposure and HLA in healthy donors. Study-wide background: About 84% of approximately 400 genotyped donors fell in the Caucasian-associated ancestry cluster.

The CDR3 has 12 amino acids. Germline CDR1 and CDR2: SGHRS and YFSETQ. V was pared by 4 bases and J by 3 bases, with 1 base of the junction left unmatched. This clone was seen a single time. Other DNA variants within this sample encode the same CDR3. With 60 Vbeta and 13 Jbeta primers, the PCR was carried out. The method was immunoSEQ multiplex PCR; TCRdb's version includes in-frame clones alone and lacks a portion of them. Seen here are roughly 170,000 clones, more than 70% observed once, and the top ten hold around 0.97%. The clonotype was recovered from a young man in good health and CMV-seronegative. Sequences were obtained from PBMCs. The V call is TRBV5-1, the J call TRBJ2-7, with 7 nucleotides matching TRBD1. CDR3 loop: CASSRDSYEQYF. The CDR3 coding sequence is TGCGCCAGCAGCAGGGACAGCTACGAGCAGTACTTC.